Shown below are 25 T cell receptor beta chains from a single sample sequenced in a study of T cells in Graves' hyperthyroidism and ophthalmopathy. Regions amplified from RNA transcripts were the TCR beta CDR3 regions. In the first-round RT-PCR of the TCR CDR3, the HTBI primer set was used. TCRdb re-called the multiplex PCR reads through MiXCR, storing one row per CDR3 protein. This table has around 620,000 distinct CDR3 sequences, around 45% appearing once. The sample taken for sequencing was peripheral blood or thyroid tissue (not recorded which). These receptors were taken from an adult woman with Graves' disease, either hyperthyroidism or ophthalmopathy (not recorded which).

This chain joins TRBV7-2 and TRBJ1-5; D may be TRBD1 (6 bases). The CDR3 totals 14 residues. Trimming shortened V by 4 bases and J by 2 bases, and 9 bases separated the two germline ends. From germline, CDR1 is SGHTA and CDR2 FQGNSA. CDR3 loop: CASSSRGGNQPQHF. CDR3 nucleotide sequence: TGTGCCAGCAGCTCCAGGGGCGGCAATCAGCCCCAGCATTTT.

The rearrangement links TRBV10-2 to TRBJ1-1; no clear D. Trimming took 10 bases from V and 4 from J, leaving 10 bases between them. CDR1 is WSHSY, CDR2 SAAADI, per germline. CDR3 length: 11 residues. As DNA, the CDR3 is TGCGCCACCATGGTAGCCACTGAAGCTTTCTTT. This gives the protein CATMVATEAFF.

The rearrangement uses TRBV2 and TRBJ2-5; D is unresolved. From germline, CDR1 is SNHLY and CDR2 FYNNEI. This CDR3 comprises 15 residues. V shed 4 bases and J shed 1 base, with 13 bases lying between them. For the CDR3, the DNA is TGTGCCAGCAGTGGATCACAGCTTCTCCAAGAGACCCAGTACTTC. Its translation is CASSGSQLLQETQYF. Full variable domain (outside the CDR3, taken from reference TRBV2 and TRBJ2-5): EPEVTQTPSHQVTQMGQEVILRCVPISNHLYFYWYRQILGQKVEFLVSFYNNEISEKSEIFDDQFSVERPDGSNFTLKIRSTKLEDSAMYFCASSGSQLLQETQYFGPGTRLLVL.

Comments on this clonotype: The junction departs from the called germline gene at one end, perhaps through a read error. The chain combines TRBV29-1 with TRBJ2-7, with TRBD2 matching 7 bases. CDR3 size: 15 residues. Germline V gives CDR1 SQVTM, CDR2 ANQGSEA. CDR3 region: CSVQDRTSGTYEQYF. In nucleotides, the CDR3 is TGCAGCGTTCAAGACCGGACTAGTGGGACTTACGAGCAGTACTTC.

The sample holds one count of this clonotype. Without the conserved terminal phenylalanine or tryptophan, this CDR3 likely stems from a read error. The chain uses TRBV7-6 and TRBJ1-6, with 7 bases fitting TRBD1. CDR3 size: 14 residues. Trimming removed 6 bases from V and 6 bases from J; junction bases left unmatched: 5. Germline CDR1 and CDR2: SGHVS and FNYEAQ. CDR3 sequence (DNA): TGTGCCAGCAGACCCGGGACAGCTAATTCACCCCTCCACTGT. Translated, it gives CASRPGTANSPLHC.

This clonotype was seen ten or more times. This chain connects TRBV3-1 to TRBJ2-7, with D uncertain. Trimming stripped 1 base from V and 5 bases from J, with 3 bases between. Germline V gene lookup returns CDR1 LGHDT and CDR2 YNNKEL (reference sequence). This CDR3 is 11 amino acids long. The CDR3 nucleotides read TGTGCCAGCAGCCAAGTCGACGAGCAGTACTTC. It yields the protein CASSQVDEQYF.

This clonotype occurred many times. For the CDR3, the DNA is TGTGCCAGCAGCCCGCTACGCAGGGGTGGAGAGACCCAGTACTTC. Encoded protein: CASSPLRRGGETQYF. V is TRBV7-3 and J is TRBJ2-5; a weak D match, TRBD1 (6 bases). V lost 5 bases to trimming and J lost 4 bases, with 17 bases between them. The CDR3 length is 15 residues. Germline V gives CDR1 SGHTA, CDR2 FQGTGA.

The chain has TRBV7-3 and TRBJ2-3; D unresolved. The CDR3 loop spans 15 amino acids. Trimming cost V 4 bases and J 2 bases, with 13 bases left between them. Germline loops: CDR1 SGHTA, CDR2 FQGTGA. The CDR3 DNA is TGTGCCAGCAGCTCTGGACCCTATAACACAGATACGCAGTATTTT. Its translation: CASSSGPYNTDTQYF.

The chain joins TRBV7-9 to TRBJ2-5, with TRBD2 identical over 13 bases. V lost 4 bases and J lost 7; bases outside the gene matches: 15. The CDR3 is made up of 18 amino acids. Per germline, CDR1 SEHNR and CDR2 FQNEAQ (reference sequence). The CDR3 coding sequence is TGTGCCAGCAGCTGGACTAGCGGGAGAGGAGGAGCAACTCGGACCCAGTACTTC. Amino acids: CASSWTSGRGGATRTQYF.

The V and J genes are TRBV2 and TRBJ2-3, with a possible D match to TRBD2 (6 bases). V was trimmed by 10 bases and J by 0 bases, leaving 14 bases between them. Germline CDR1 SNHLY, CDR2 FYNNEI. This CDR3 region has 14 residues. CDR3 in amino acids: CANIGGASTDTQYF. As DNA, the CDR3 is TGTGCCAACATAGGCGGGGCTAGCACAGATACGCAGTATTTT. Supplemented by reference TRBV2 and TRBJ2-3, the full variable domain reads EPEVTQTPSHQVTQMGQEVILRCVPISNHLYFYWYRQILGQKVEFLVSFYNNEISEKSEIFDDQFSVERPDGSNFTLKIRSTKLEDSAMYFCANIGGASTDTQYFGPGTRLTVL.

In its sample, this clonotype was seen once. CDR3 coding DNA: TGCAGCGCGACAGGGATGATGGCTGGAAACACCTTC. It codes for CSATGMMAGNTF. The genes are TRBV29-1 and TRBJ1-2, with 7 bases that match TRBD1. Trimming took 7 bases from V and 12 from J; bases not matched to a gene: 14. The CDR3 runs 12 residues. From germline, CDR1 is SQVTM and CDR2 ANQGSEA.

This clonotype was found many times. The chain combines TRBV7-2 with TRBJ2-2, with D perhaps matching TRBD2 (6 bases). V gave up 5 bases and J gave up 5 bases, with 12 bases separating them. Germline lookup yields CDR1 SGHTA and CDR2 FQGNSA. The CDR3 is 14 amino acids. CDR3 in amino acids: CASSQGGPTGELFF. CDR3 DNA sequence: TGTGCCAGCAGCCAGGGAGGACCGACCGGGGAGCTGTTTTTT.

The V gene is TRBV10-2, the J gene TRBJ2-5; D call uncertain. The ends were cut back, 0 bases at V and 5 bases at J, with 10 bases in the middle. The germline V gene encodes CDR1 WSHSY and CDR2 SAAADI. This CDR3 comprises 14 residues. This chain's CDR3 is CASSESTLGETQYF. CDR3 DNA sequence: TGCGCCAGCAGTGAGTCGACTCTAGGGGAGACCCAGTACTTC.

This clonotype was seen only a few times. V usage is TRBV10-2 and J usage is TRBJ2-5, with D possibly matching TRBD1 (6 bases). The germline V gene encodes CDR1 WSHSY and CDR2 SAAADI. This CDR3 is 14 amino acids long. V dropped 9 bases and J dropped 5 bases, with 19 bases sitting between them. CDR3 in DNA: TGCGCCAGTCTCGAACAGGGTATCGGTGAGACCCAGTACTTC. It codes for CASLEQGIGETQYF.

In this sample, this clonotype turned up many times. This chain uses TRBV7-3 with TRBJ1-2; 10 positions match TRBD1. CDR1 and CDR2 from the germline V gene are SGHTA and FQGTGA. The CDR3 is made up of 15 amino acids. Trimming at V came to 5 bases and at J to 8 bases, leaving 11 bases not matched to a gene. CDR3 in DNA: TGTGCCAGCAGCCCATCGGTGACAGGGGGCGACGGCTACACCTTC. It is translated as CASSPSVTGGDGYTF.

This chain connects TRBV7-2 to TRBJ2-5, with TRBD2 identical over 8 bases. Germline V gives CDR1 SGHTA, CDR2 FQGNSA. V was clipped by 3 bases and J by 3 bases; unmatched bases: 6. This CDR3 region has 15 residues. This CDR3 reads CASSLAALAEETQYF. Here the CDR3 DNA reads TGTGCCAGCAGCTTGGCCGCACTAGCGGAAGAGACCCAGTACTTC.

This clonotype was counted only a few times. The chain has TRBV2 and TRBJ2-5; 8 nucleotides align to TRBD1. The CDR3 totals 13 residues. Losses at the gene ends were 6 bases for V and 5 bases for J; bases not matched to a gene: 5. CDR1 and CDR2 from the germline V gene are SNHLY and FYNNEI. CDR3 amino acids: CASRRGQVETQYF. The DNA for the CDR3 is TGTGCCAGCAGGAGGGGACAGGTGGAGACCCAGTACTTC.

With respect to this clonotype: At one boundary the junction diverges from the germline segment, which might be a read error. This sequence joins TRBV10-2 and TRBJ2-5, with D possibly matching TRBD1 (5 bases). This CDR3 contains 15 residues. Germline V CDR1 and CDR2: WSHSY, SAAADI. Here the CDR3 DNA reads TGTGCCAGCAGTTCCCAGGGTTGGTACCAAGAGACCCAGTACTTC. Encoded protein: CASSSQGWYQETQYF.

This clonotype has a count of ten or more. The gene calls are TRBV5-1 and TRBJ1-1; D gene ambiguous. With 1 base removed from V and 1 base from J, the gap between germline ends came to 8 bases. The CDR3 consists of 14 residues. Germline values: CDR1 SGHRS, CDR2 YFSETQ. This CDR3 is CASSLRSQNTEAFF. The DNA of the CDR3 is TGCGCCAGCAGCTTGCGTAGCCAGAACACTGAAGCTTTCTTT.

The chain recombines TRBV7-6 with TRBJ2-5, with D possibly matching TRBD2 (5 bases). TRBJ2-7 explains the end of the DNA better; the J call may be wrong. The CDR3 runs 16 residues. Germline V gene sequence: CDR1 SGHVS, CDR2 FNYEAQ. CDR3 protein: CASSLDGVPGSYEQYF. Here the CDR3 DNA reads TGTGCCAGCAGCTTAGACGGGGTCCCCGGAAGCTACGAGCAGTACTTC.

The CDR3 DNA follows: TGTGCCAGCTCAACCCGACGGACTGAAGCTTTCTTT. This translates into CASSTRRTEAFF. The V and J genes are TRBV19 and TRBJ1-1; D not resolved. Germline V gives CDR1 LNHDA, CDR2 SQIVND (reference sequence). The CDR3 has 12 amino acids. The V gene lost 9 bases and the J gene lost 5 bases, with 13 bases spanning the gap. The entire variable domain, with the rest obtained from reference TRBV19 and TRBJ1-1, is as follows: DGGITQSPKYLFRKEGQNVTLSCEQNLNHDAMYWYRQDPGQGLRLIYYSQIVNDFQKGDIAEGYSVSREKKESFPLTVTSAQKNPTAFYLCASSTRRTEAFFGQGTRLTVV.

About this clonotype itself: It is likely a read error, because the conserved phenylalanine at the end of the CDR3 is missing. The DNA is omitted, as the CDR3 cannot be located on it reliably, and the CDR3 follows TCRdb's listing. CDR3 in amino acids: CASSLGGG. V usage is TRBV7-8 and J usage is TRBJ2-2; TRBD1, the table's D call, lacks a check against the DNA. The CDR3 contains 8 residues when both ends are counted. Per the germline V gene, CDR1 is SGHVS and CDR2 is FQNEAQ.

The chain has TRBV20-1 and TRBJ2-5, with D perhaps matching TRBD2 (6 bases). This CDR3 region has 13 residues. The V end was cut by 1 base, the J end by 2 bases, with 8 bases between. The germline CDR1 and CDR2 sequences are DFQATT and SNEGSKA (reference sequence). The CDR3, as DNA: TGCAGTGCTAGAGTGACTAGTCAAGAGACCCAGTACTTC. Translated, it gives CSARVTSQETQYF.

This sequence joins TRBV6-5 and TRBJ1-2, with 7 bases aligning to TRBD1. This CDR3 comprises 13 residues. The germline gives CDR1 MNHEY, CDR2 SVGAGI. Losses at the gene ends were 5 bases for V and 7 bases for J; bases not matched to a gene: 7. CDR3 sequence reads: CASSEETGTGYTF. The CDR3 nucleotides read TGTGCCAGCAGTGAAGAGACAGGGACTGGCTACACCTTC.

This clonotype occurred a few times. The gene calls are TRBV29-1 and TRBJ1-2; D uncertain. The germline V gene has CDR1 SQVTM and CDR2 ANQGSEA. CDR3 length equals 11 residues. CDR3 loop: CSFGSSHGYTF. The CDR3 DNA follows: TGCAGTTTTGGTAGTTCCCATGGCTACACCTTC.